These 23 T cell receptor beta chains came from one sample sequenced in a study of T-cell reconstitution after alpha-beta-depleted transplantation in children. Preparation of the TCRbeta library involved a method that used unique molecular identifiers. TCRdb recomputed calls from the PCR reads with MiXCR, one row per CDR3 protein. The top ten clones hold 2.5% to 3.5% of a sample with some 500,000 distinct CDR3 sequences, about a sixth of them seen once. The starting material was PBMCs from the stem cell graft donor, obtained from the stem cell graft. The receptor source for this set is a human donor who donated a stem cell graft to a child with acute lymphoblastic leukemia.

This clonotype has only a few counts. CDR3 DNA: TGTGCCAGCAGCTCTCTCATGTACGAGCAGTACTTC. This gives the protein CASSSLMYEQYF. The chain couples TRBV7-9 to TRBJ2-7, with D hard to call. The V gene's germline CDR1 is SEHNR and CDR2 FQNEAQ (reference sequence). With 4 bases removed from V and 4 bases from J, the gap between germline ends came to 8 bases. The CDR3 runs 12 residues.

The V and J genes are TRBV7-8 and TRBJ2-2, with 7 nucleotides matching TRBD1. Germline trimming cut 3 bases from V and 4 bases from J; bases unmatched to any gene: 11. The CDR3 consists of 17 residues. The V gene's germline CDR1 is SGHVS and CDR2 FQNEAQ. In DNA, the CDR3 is TGTGCCAGCAGCTTTCGTATTAGGGGGCGAGGCACCGGGGAGCTGTTTTTT. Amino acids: CASSFRIRGRGTGELFF.

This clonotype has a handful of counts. This chain's CDR3 is CASKQGLAYEQYF. The CDR3 DNA sequence: TGTGCCAGCAAGCAGGGTCTCGCCTACGAGCAGTACTTC. The chain employs TRBV27 and TRBJ2-7; D is possibly TRBD1 (5 bases). This CDR3 has 13 residues. Trimming removed 7 bases at V and 2 bases at J, with 12 bases between. The germline V gene has CDR1 MNHEY and CDR2 SMNVEV (reference sequence).

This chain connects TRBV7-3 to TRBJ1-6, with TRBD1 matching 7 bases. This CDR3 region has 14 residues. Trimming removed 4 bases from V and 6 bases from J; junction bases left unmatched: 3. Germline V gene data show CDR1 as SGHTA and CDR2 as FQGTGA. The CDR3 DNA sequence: TGTGCCAGCAGCTCCGGGACAGCTAATTCACCCCTCCACTTT. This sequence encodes CASSSGTANSPLHF.

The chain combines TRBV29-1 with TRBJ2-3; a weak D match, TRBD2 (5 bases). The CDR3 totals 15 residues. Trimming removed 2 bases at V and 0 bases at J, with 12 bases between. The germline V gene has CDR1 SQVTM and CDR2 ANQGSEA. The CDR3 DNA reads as TGCAGCGTTGAAAGGACTTCCACAAGCACAGATACGCAGTATTTT. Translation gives CSVERTSTSTDTQYF.

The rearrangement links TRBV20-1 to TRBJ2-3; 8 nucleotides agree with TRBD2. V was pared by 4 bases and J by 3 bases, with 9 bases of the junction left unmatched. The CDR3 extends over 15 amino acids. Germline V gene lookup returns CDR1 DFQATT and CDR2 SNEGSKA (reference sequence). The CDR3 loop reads CSANLAGRATDTQYF. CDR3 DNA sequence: TGCAGTGCTAATTTAGCGGGACGCGCAACAGATACGCAGTATTTT.

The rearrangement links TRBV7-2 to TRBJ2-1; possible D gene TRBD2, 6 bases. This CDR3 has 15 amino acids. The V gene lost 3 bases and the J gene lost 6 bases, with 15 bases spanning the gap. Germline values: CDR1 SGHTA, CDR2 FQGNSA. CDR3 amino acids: CASSLEGVTSNEQFF. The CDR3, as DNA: TGTGCCAGCAGCTTGGAGGGAGTTACCAGCAATGAGCAGTTCTTC.

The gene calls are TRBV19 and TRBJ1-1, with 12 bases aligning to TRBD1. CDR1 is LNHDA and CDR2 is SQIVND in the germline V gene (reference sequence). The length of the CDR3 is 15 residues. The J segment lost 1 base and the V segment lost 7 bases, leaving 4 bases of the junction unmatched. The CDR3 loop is CASTMGQGANTEAFF. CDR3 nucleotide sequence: TGTGCCAGTACCATGGGACAGGGGGCGAACACTGAAGCTTTCTTT.

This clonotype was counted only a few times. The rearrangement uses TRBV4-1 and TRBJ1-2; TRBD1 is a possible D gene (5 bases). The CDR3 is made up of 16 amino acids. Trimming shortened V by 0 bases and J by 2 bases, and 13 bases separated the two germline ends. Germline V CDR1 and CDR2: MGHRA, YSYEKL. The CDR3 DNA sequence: TGCGCCAGCAGCCAAGATGACCGGCAGGGAAACTATGGCTACACCTTC. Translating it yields CASSQDDRQGNYGYTF.

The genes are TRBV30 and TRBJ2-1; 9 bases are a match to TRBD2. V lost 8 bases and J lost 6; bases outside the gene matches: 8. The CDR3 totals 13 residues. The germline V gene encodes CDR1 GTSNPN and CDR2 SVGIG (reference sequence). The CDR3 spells CALEASGVNEQFF. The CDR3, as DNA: TGTGCCCTCGAGGCTAGCGGGGTCAATGAGCAGTTCTTC.

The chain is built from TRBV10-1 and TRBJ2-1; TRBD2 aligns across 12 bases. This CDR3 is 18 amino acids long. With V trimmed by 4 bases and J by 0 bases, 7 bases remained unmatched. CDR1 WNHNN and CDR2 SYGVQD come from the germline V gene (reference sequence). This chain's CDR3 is CASSVGLAGTSSYNEQFF. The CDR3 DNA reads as TGCGCCAGCAGTGTAGGACTAGCGGGAACCAGCTCCTACAATGAGCAGTTCTTC.

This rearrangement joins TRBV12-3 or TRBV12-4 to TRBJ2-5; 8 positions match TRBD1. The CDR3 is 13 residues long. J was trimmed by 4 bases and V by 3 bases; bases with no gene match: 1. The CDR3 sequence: CASSFTGGETQYF. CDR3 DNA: TGTGCCAGCAGTTTCACAGGGGGAGAGACCCAGTACTTC.

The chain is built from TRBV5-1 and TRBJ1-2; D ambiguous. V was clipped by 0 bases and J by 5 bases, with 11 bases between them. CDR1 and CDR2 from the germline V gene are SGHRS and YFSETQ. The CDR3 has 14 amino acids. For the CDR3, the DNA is TGCGCCAGCAGCTTGGAAAACAGCTTGTATGGCTACACCTTC. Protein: CASSLENSLYGYTF.

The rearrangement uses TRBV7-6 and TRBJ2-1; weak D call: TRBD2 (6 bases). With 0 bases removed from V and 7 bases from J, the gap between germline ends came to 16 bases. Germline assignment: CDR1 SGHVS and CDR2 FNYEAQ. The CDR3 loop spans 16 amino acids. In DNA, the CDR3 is TGTGCCAGCAGCTTAGCGCTCCGGGGGATTGGGAATGAGCAGTTCTTC. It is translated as CASSLALRGIGNEQFF.

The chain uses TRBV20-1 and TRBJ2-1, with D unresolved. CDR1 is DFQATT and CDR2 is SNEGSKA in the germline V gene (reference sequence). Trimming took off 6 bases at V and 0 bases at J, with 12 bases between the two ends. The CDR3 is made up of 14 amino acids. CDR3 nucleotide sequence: TGCAGTGCCCTTAGCAGGAGCTCCTACAATGAGCAGTTCTTC. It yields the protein CSALSRSSYNEQFF.

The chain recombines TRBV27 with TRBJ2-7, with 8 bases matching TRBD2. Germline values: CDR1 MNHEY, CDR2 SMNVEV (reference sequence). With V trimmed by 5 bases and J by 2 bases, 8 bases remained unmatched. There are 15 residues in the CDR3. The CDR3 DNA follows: TGTGCCAGCAGTGGGGCGGGAGGTCTCCCCTACGAGCAGTACTTC. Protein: CASSGAGGLPYEQYF.

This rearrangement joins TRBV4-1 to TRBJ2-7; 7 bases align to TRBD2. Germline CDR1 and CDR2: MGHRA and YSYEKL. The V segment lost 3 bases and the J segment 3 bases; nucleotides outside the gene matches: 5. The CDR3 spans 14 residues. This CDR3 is CASSQGRVDYEQYF. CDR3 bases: TGCGCCAGCAGCCAGGGGAGGGTCGACTACGAGCAGTACTTC.

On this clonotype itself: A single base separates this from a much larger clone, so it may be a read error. Here the CDR3 reads CASSLSESTDTQYF. CDR3 bases: TGTGCCAGCAGCTTAAGCGAGAGCACAGATACGCAGTATTTT. The V gene is TRBV7-9, the J gene TRBJ2-3; no firm D call. The CDR3 spans 14 residues. Germline values: CDR1 SEHNR, CDR2 FQNEAQ (reference sequence). V was pared by 2 bases and J by 0 bases, with 6 bases between.

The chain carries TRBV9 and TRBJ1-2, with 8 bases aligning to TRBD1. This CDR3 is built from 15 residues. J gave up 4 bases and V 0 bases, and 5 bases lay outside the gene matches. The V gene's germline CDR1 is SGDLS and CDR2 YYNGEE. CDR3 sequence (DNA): TGTGCCAGCAGCGTAGCAGGGGGCCTGGGCTATGGCTACACCTTC. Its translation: CASSVAGGLGYGYTF.

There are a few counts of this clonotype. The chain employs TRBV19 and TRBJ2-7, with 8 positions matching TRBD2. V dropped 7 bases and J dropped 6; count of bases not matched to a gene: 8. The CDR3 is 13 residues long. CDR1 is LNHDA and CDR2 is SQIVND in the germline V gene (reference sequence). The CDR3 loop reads CASNNAGGGEQYF. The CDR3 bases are TGTGCCAGTAACAATGCGGGAGGTGGCGAGCAGTACTTC. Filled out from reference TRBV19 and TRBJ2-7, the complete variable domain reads DGGITQSPKYLFRKEGQNVTLSCEQNLNHDAMYWYRQDPGQGLRLIYYSQIVNDFQKGDIAEGYSVSREKKESFPLTVTSAQKNPTAFYLCASNNAGGGEQYFGPGTRLTVT.

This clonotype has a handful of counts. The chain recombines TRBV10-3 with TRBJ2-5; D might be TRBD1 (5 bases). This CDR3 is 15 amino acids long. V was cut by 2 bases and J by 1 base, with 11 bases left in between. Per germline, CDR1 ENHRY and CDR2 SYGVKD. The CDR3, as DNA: TGTGCCATCAGTGAGCCAGCGACAGTCCAAGAGACCCAGTACTTC. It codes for CAISEPATVQETQYF.

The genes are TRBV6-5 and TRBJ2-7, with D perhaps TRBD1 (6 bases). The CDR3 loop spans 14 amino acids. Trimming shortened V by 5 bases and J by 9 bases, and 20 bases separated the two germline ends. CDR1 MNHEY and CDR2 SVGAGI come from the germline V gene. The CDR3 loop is CASSPTGVTTWQYF. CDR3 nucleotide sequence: TGTGCCAGCAGTCCGACAGGCGTTACTACGTGGCAGTACTTC.

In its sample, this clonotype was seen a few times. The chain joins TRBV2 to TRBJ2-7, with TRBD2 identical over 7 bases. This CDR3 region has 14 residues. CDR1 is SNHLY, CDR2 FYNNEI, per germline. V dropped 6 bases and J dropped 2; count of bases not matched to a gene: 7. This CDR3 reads CASRLRTRPYEQYF. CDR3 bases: TGTGCCAGCAGGCTGCGGACTAGGCCCTACGAGCAGTACTTC.